Presented here are 29 T cell receptor beta chains from one specimen sequenced in a study of T-cell memory formation after mild COVID-19. One entry per CDR3 protein, called by TCRdb with MiXCR from the 5' RACE reads. The top ten clones hold roughly 3.8% of a sample with 150,000 to 200,000 distinct CDR3 sequences, about 9.9% of them seen once. Sequencing was performed on PBMCs or a T cell subset sorted from them (not recorded which). These receptors all stem from a young man who had mild COVID-19 (a few samples of this study predate the infection). Cell type and time point are not known.

This sequence joins TRBV7-2 and TRBJ2-7, with D tentatively TRBD1 or TRBD2 (6 bases each). The CDR3 extends over 13 amino acids. Trimming removed 4 bases at V and 3 bases at J, with 10 bases between. CDR1 and CDR2 (germline): SGHTA, FQGNSA. CDR3 region: CASSWRGNYEQYF. The DNA of the CDR3 is TGTGCCAGCAGCTGGAGGGGGAACTACGAGCAGTACTTC. The full variable domain, completed using reference TRBV7-2 and TRBJ2-7, is GAGVSQSPSNKVTEKGKDVELRCDPISGHTALYWYRQSLGQGLEFLIYFQGNSAPDKSGLPSDRFSAERTGGSVSTLTIQRTQQEDSAVYLCASSWRGNYEQYFGPGTRLTVT.

The DNA for the CDR3 is TGTGCCAGTAGTACCCTCTACACGGACACCGGGGAGCTGTTTTTT. Residues: CASSTLYTDTGELFF. J is TRBJ2-2 and V is TRBV19; the D is unclear. CDR1 LNHDA and CDR2 SQIVND come from the germline V gene (reference sequence). Between the trimmed V and J ends, which lost 4 bases and 3 bases, there was a span of 12 bases. CDR3 length: 15 amino acids.

This clonotype was counted many times. This chain joins TRBV7-8 and TRBJ1-5; TRBD1 aligns across 8 bases. Germline CDR1 SGHVS, CDR2 FQNEAQ. CDR3 size: 18 residues. Trimming cost V 5 bases and J 0 bases; bases outside gene matches: 12. DNA for the CDR3: TGTGCCAGCAGCCCCAGGGACAGGAGTGGATATAGCAATCAGCCCCAGCATTTT. Its translation: CASSPRDRSGYSNQPQHF.

The chain is built from TRBV29-1 and TRBJ2-5; 11 bases map to TRBD1. The J segment lost 1 base and the V segment lost 6 bases, leaving 10 bases of the junction unmatched. Per the germline V gene, CDR1 is SQVTM and CDR2 is ANQGSEA. This CDR3 is 16 amino acids long. CDR3: CSVPSGTGGFQETQYF. CDR3 in DNA: TGCAGCGTACCATCCGGGACAGGGGGTTTCCAAGAGACCCAGTACTTC. Full variable domain (rest looked up from reference TRBV29-1 and TRBJ2-5): SAVISQKPSRDICQRGTSLTIQCQVDSQVTMMFWYRQQPGQSLTLIATANQGSEATYESGFVIDKFPISRPNLTFSTLTVSNMSPEDSSIYLCSVPSGTGGFQETQYFGPGTRLLVL.

This clonotype showed up just a few times. The rearrangement links TRBV11-1 to TRBJ2-1; maybe TRBD2 (5 bases). This CDR3 is 14 amino acids long. Germline CDR1 reads SGHAT; CDR2 reads FQDESV (reference sequence). The ends were cut back, 6 bases at V and 6 bases at J, with 15 bases in the middle. In DNA, the CDR3 is TGTGCCAGCAGGCTAGGGAGTGATCGCAATGAGCAGTTCTTC. Protein sequence: CASRLGSDRNEQFF.

This clonotype has only a few counts. The rearrangement joins TRBV9 to TRBJ1-2; TRBD1 matches 11 bases. Germline lookup yields CDR1 SGDLS and CDR2 YYNGEE. The CDR3 consists of 14 residues. The J segment lost 6 bases and the V segment lost 1 base, leaving 2 bases of the junction unmatched. The chain's CDR3 is CASSVSGQGDGYTF. In DNA, the CDR3 is TGTGCCAGCAGCGTATCGGGACAGGGGGATGGCTACACCTTC. The full variable domain, in which reference TRBV9 and TRBJ1-2 provide the parts outside the CDR3, is DSGVTQTPKHLITATGQRVTLRCSPRSGDLSVYWYQQSLDQGLQFLIQYYNGEERAKGNILERFSAQQFPDLHSELNLSSLELGDSALYFCASSVSGQGDGYTFGSGTRLTVV.

This clonotype was counted between two and nine times. The V gene is TRBV6-1, the J gene TRBJ1-2; TRBD1 aligns across 8 bases. The J segment lost 1 base and the V segment lost 8 bases, leaving 12 bases of the junction unmatched. CDR3 length equals 16 residues. The germline V gene encodes CDR1 MNHNS and CDR2 SASEGT. CDR3 DNA: TGTGCCAGCGGACGGGACAGGTTCAATTTTAACTATGGCTACACCTTC. This sequence encodes CASGRDRFNFNYGYTF.

This clonotype was detected a few times. The rearrangement joins TRBV5-1 to TRBJ2-7; D perhaps matches TRBD2 (6 bases). Germline V lookup: CDR1 SGHRS, CDR2 YFSETQ. Trimming removed 0 bases at V and 3 bases at J, with 16 bases between. The CDR3 has 16 amino acids. The CDR3 here is CASSLGGGTPGYEQYV. CDR3 sequence (DNA): TGCGCCAGCAGCTTGGGTGGAGGGACCCCTGGCTACGAGCAGTACGTC.

This clonotype was observed at least ten times. The chain employs TRBV20-1 and TRBJ1-5; TRBD1 agrees at 8 bases. V gave up 4 bases and J gave up 4 bases; unmatched junction bases: 3. The CDR3 contains 13 residues. CDR1 DFQATT and CDR2 SNEGSKA come from the germline V gene (reference sequence). In DNA, the CDR3 is TGCAGTGCTACCCGGGACAGGAATCAGCCCCAGCATTTT. Protein: CSATRDRNQPQHF.

This clonotype has ten or more counts. The rearrangement links TRBV5-1 to TRBJ2-7; D is possibly TRBD1 (5 bases). In germline, CDR1 is SGHRS, CDR2 YFSETQ. This CDR3 is built from 14 residues. Trimming took 4 bases from V and 3 from J, leaving 14 bases between them. DNA of the CDR3: TGCGCCAGCAGCCCCAGGACGGACAACTACGAGCAGTACTTC. This gives the protein CASSPRTDNYEQYF.

The rearrangement joins TRBV12-3 or TRBV12-4 to TRBJ1-6; D uncertain. Trimming cost V 5 bases and J 10 bases, with 15 bases left between them. The CDR3 has 14 amino acids. The DNA for the CDR3 is TGTGCCAGCAGTCCTACCGGGCCGAACTCACCCCTCCACTTT. Translation: CASSPTGPNSPLHF.

This clonotype showed up just a few times. The J gene is TRBJ2-7, the V gene TRBV5-1, with TRBD1 matching 10 bases. The V and J ends lost 4 bases and 5 bases, in that order; junction bases with no gene match: 6. Germline CDR1 reads SGHRS; CDR2 reads YFSETQ. The CDR3 has 14 amino acids. CDR3 sequence reads: CASSVGQGLHEQYF. In DNA, the CDR3 is TGCGCCAGCAGCGTGGGACAGGGGTTACACGAGCAGTACTTC.

A few counts support this clonotype. This chain links TRBV4-3 with TRBJ2-1, with 8 nucleotides matching TRBD2. After removal of 0 bases from V and 3 bases from J, the junction contained 1 base not matched to a gene. CDR3 length: 15 amino acids. Germline V gives CDR1 LGHNA, CDR2 YSLEER. The CDR3 DNA follows: TGCGCCAGCAGCCAAGATACTAGCGGCTACAATGAGCAGTTCTTC. It is translated as CASSQDTSGYNEQFF.

The V gene is TRBV4-3, the J gene TRBJ1-6; no definite D call. The CDR3 is 15 residues long. Trimming removed 4 bases from V and 8 bases from J, with 15 bases in between. From germline, CDR1 is LGHNA and CDR2 YSLEER. The CDR3 loop is CASSREGGNDSPLHF. CDR3 DNA: TGCGCCAGCAGCCGAGAAGGTGGAAACGATTCACCCCTCCACTTT.

Only a few counts were recorded for this clonotype. V usage is TRBV27 and J usage is TRBJ2-5; a possible D gene is TRBD1 (8 bases). Between the trimmed V and J ends, which lost 5 bases and 2 bases, there was a span of 21 bases. The V gene's germline CDR1 is MNHEY and CDR2 SMNVEV (reference sequence). This CDR3 has 17 residues. The CDR3, as DNA: TGTGCCAGCAGTCCCGGACAGGGAGGGGTGCTACAAGAGACCCAGTACTTC. The encoded protein is CASSPGQGGVLQETQYF.

This clonotype has ten or more counts. This chain uses TRBV24-1 with TRBJ1-3, with a tentative D call TRBD1 (6 bases). V dropped 9 bases and J dropped 2 bases, with 13 bases sitting between them. CDR3 length equals 14 residues. Germline CDR1 and CDR2: KGHDR and SFDVKD. Written as DNA, the CDR3 is TGTGCCACCTCCCGCAGGGGACCTGGAAACACCATATATTTT. Residues: CATSRRGPGNTIYF.

CDR3 bases: TGTGCCAGCAGCGCTATAACCACAGATACGCAGTATTTT. It encodes CASSAITTDTQYF. The chain is built from TRBV9 and TRBJ2-3; D not resolved. The CDR3 runs 13 residues. Between the trimmed V and J ends, which lost 3 bases and 2 bases, there was a span of 7 bases. From germline, CDR1 is SGDLS and CDR2 YYNGEE. Supplemented by reference TRBV9 and TRBJ2-3, the full variable domain reads DSGVTQTPKHLITATGQRVTLRCSPRSGDLSVYWYQQSLDQGLQFLIQYYNGEERAKGNILERFSAQQFPDLHSELNLSSLELGDSALYFCASSAITTDTQYFGPGTRLTVL.

A few counts support this clonotype. V is TRBV7-9 and J is TRBJ1-1; D remains ambiguous. This CDR3 comprises 13 residues. Germline V lookup: CDR1 SEHNR, CDR2 FQNEAQ (reference sequence). V was trimmed by 0 bases and J by 6 bases, leaving 8 bases between them. CDR3 DNA sequence: TGTGCCAGCAGCTTAGCATGGCAGGCTGAAGCTTTCTTT. It translates to CASSLAWQAEAFF.

The chain couples TRBV4-1 to TRBJ1-3; D remains unclear. The V and J ends lost 3 bases and 0 bases respectively, with 6 bases between them. The CDR3 sequence is 14 residues long. Germline CDR1 is MGHRA and CDR2 is YSYEKL. The CDR3 protein is CASSHRNSGNTIYF. DNA of the CDR3: TGCGCCAGCAGCCATCGCAACTCTGGAAACACCATATATTTT.

The table lists this clonotype with a few counts. The rearrangement links TRBV27 to TRBJ2-5, with D maybe TRBD1 (6 bases). V gave up 6 bases and J gave up 5 bases, with 10 bases separating them. This CDR3 comprises 12 residues. Germline lookup yields CDR1 MNHEY and CDR2 SMNVEV (reference sequence). CDR3 loop: CASRGTIETQYF. The DNA for the CDR3 is TGTGCCAGCAGGGGGACAATTGAGACCCAGTACTTC.

J is TRBJ1-2 and V is TRBV11-2; no definite D call. The CDR3 is 17 residues long. Germline-derived CDR1 and CDR2 are SGHAT and FQNNGV. V was pared by 7 bases and J by 4 bases, with 25 bases between. The CDR3 nucleotides read TGTGCCAGCAAAGCCCTCACCACGAGGCTCTTCTCCTATGGCTACACCTTC. Protein sequence: CASKALTTRLFSYGYTF. Full variable domain (missing parts from reference TRBV11-2 and TRBJ1-2): EAGVAQSPRYKIIEKRQSVAFWCNPISGHATLYWYQQILGQGPKLLIQFQNNGVVDDSQLPKDRFSAERLKGVDSTLKIQPAKLEDSAVYLCASKALTTRLFSYGYTFGSGTRLTVV.

This clonotype was picked up many times. The V and J genes are TRBV5-5 and TRBJ2-7; no reliable D call. CDR1 is SGHKS, CDR2 YYEKEE, per germline (reference sequence). The V gene lost 2 bases and the J gene lost 0 bases, with 9 bases spanning the gap. The CDR3 length is 14 residues. CDR3 loop: CASSLGANSYEQYV. The CDR3 DNA reads as TGTGCCAGCAGCTTAGGAGCGAACTCCTACGAGCAGTACGTC.

A word on this clonotype: No DNA is shown, since the ends of the CDR3 on it are uncertain; the CDR3 is the one TCRdb lists. The genes are TRBV6-1 and TRBJ2-1; the table assigns TRBD1, which was not confirmed against the DNA. Counting both end residues, the CDR3 totals 14 amino acids. In germline, CDR1 is MNHNS, CDR2 SASEGT. The CDR3 loop is CASILGGSYNEQFF.

J is TRBJ2-2 and V is TRBV5-1, with no clear D. Looked up from germline, CDR1 is SGHRS and CDR2 is YFSETQ. Trimming left V 0 bases short and J 5 bases short, with 8 bases between. This CDR3 is 14 amino acids long. The CDR3 sequence is CASSLEVVTGELFF. The CDR3 DNA follows: TGCGCCAGCAGCTTGGAGGTGGTTACCGGGGAGCTGTTTTTT.

This clonotype has at least ten counts. The chain employs TRBV20-1 and TRBJ2-3, with a possible D match to TRBD2 (5 bases). Germline V lookup: CDR1 DFQATT, CDR2 SNEGSKA (reference sequence). Trimming took off 6 bases at V and 0 bases at J, with 19 bases between the two ends. CDR3 length equals 16 residues. CDR3 amino acids: CSAPSRETTSTDTQYF. The CDR3 bases are TGCAGTGCCCCCTCGAGGGAAACCACTAGCACAGATACGCAGTATTTT.

The rearrangement uses TRBV7-9 and TRBJ2-5; 8 bases line up with TRBD1. The CDR3 covers 13 residues. Looked up from germline, CDR1 is SEHNR and CDR2 is FQNEAQ (reference sequence). The V segment lost 5 bases and the J segment 7 bases; nucleotides outside the gene matches: 6. CDR3 loop: CASSKQGAGTQYF. The CDR3 DNA follows: TGTGCCAGCAGCAAGCAGGGGGCTGGGACCCAGTACTTC.

This clonotype was detected only a few times. The genes are TRBV7-2 and TRBJ2-7, with 7 nucleotides matching TRBD1. Germline-derived CDR1 and CDR2 are SGHTA and FQGNSA. The CDR3 spans 15 residues. The junction had 10 bases not matched to a gene; V was cut back by 6 bases and J by 2 bases. The CDR3 DNA is TGTGCCAGCAGGCCCCGGGACAGAAGTACCTACGAGCAGTACGTC. It is translated as CASRPRDRSTYEQYV.

This clonotype was picked up a small number of times. The chain combines TRBV7-8 with TRBJ1-5; 8 bases fit TRBD1. Germline CDR1 reads SGHVS; CDR2 reads FQNEAQ. CDR3 length equals 16 residues. V trimming: 5 bases; J trimming: 6 bases; junction bases outside the gene matches: 12. The chain's CDR3 is CASSPGGASFGQPQHF. CDR3 DNA: TGTGCCAGCAGCCCAGGGGGCGCAAGTTTTGGTCAGCCCCAGCATTTT.

The chain has TRBV20-1 and TRBJ2-7; D unclear. The germline gives CDR1 DFQATT, CDR2 SNEGSKA (reference sequence). The CDR3 has 13 residues. Trimming stripped 0 bases from V and 4 bases from J, with 10 bases between. Here the CDR3 reads CSARDGRDYEQYF. The DNA for the CDR3 is TGCAGTGCTAGAGATGGCAGAGATTACGAGCAGTACTTC.